This T cell receptor (beta chain) came from a study of CD4+ T cells in melanoma. Study findings and constraints: Diverse differentiation states were reported for melanoma neoantigen-specific CD4+ T cells. A reported correlation linked neoantigen-specific CD4+ T cells to CD8+, macrophage and B cell function.

Method: immunoSEQ multiplex PCR; TCRdb's copy keeps in-frame clones and lacks some. The sample includes more than 110,000 clones, over 90% of them seen just once. To note about this clone: Its cognate antigen is unknown.

This receptor was obtained from a human donor with melanoma.

CDR3 amino acids: CASSLGGGSAEFF. The CDR3 bases are TGTGCCAGCAGCTTAGGCGGGGGGAGCGCGGAGTTCTTC. The chain recombines TRBV11-2 with TRBJ2-1; 8 bases match TRBD2. V lost 1 base to trimming and J lost 14 bases; unmatched junction nucleotides: 7. CDR1 and CDR2 from the germline V gene are SGHAT and FQNNGV. CDR3 length equals 13 residues. The full variable domain, in which reference TRBV11-2 and TRBJ2-1 provide the parts outside the CDR3, is EAGVAQSPRYKIIEKRQSVAFWCNPISGHATLYWYQQILGQGPKLLIQFQNNGVVDDSQLPKDRFSAERLKGVDSTLKIQPAKLEDSAVYLCASSLGGGSAEFFGPGTRLTVL.